This T cell receptor (beta chain) originates from a study of brain T cells in children with intractable seizures. Data came from immunoSEQ multiplex PCR; TCRdb stores just in-frame clones and leaves some out. Among about 340,000 clones listed, over 90% were seen once. The time point was: blood from clinic visit 5 months post-surgery; TSC patient then seizure free. Patients received at least one anti-epileptic drug before surgery. The germline V and J ends were trimmed by 7 bases and 6 bases, with 15 bases remaining between them. CDR1 and CDR2 from the germline V gene are MGHDK and SYGVNS. The CDR3 totals 13 residues.

The chain couples TRBV25-1 to TRBJ1-2; D is unclear. The sequence was obtained from a boy younger than two with tuberous sclerosis and intractable seizures. Specimen: peripheral blood, collected about 5 months after surgery. CDR3 nucleotide sequence: TGTGCCAGCACGCAGACTGATACGAATGGCTACACCTTC. It translates to CASTQTDTNGYTF.